This is a list of T cell receptor beta chains from one sample in a study of cytomegalovirus exposure and HLA in healthy donors. Data came from immunoSEQ multiplex PCR; TCRdb stores just in-frame clones and leaves some out. The sample includes about 180,000 clones, 70% to 80% of them seen just once. Input material: PBMCs. These receptors were obtained from a male donor in good health and CMV-seronegative. Both conserved end residues are part of each CDR3. A D gene is named only where the DNA matches it firmly. The listing skips clone size in some rows; elsewhere it reads once, few, many or a size class.

V,size,D,J,DNA,CDR3
TRBV6-5,-,-,TRBJ2-3,TGTGCCAGCAGAAGGACTGTCAGCACAGATACGCAGTATTTT,CASRRTVSTDTQYF
TRBV12-5,once,TRBD1,TRBJ2-1,TGTGCTAGTGGCCCCCCCGGGACAGGGGGAATCTCCTACAATGAGCAGTTCTTC,CASGPPGTGGISYNEQFF
TRBV6-5,-,TRBD1,TRBJ1-1,TGTGCCGTTCAAGACAGGGGGCGAGAGAGGGAAGCTTTCTTT,CAVQDRGREREAFF
TRBV28,-,TRBD2,TRBJ2-3,TGTGCCAGCAGTTTCATCCTAGCGGGGTCTAGCACAGATACGCAGTATTTT,CASSFILAGSSTDTQYF
TRBV28,-,TRBD2,TRBJ2-3,TGTGCCAGCAGTCTAGCGGGAGACGGGGATACGCAGTATTTT,CASSLAGDGDTQYF
TRBV30,-,-,TRBJ2-5,TGTGCCTGGAGTCCTATCGGGACCCAGTACTTC,CAWSPIGTQYF
TRBV28,-,TRBD1,TRBJ1-5,TGTGCCAGCAGTTCATCGACAGGGCTGCCCCCATCGGCCCAGCATTTT,CASSSSTGLPPSAQHF
TRBV15,few,-,TRBJ1-1,TGTGCCACCAGCAGTTACCGGGGGGAAGCTTTCTTT,CATSSYRGEAFF
TRBV18,-,-,TRBJ1-5,TGTGCCAGCTCACCACCGGGGGGGAATCAGCCCCAGCATTTT,CASSPPGGNQPQHF
TRBV13,-,TRBD2,TRBJ2-3,TGTGCCAGCAGCTATGTCTCTAGCGGTTACACAGATACGCAGTATTTT,CASSYVSSGYTDTQYF
TRBV10-3,-,-,TRBJ1-1,TGTGCCATCAGTGAAGGGAGCACTGAAGCTTTCTTT,CAISEGSTEAFF
TRBV28,-,-,TRBJ1-3,TGTGCCAGCAGTTCTCCCGACGGGGTAAACACCATATATTTT,CASSSPDGVNTIYF
TRBV6-6,few,-,TRBJ1-3,TGTGCCAGCAGTCTAGCTGGAAACACCATATATTTT,CASSLAGNTIYF
TRBV6-5,once,-,TRBJ2-1,TGTGCCAGCAAAGGGGACTCATACAATGAGCAGTTCTTC,CASKGDSYNEQFF
TRBV30,-,-,TRBJ1-5,TGTGCCTGGAGTGTACGGGGGAATCAGCCCCAGCATTTT,CAWSVRGNQPQHF
TRBV15,-,TRBD1,TRBJ2-3,TGTGCCACCAGCGTCTACAGGGGCGGCACAGATACGCAGTATTTT,CATSVYRGGTDTQYF
TRBV9,-,TRBD2,TRBJ2-7,TGTGCCAGCAGCGGCGGCGGGAGAGGGCCCTACGAGCAGTACTTC,CASSGGGRGPYEQYF
TRBV29-1,-,TRBD1,TRBJ1-2,TGCAGCGTTGTAGTGCAGGGGGCGTCAGCTAACTATGGCTACACCTTC,CSVVVQGASANYGYTF
TRBV6-1,-,-,TRBJ2-7,TGTGCCAGCAGTGAGTGGAGATACGAGCAGTACTTC,CASSEWRYEQYF
TRBV13,few,-,TRBJ2-7,TGTGCCAGCAGCTTCGTCTCTCGCGAGCAGTACTTC,CASSFVSREQYF
TRBV6-6,once,TRBD1,TRBJ2-7,TGTGCCAGCAGTTCACCGGGACAGGGGTCCGAGGGGGAGTACTTC,CASSSPGQGSEGEYF
TRBV28,-,-,TRBJ2-1,TGTGCCAGCAGTTCCGTAGGACTGCCTGACACTAGTGAGCAGTTCTTC,CASSSVGLPDTSEQFF
TRBV5-4,-,-,TRBJ2-4,TGTGCCAGCAGCGTAAGCGGGCGGGACATTCAGTACTTC,CASSVSGRDIQYF
TRBV28,few,-,TRBJ1-5,TGTGCCACCACACGACAGGCCCTATTAAAGTATCAGCCCCAGCATTTT,CATTRQALLKYQPQHF
TRBV6-4,-,-,TRBJ2-6,TGTGCCAGCAGTCCCTGGGGAGGTTCGCCTGGGGCCAACGTCCTGACTTTC,CASSPWGGSPGANVLTF
TRBV9,-,TRBD2,TRBJ2-1,TGTGCCAGCAGCCCCCCACTAACTAGCGGGAAATACAATGAGCAGTTCTTC,CASSPPLTSGKYNEQFF
TRBV28,few,TRBD2,TRBJ2-1,TGTGCCAGCAGTCGTAGCGGGAGGGCCGTATATGAGCAGTTCTTC,CASSRSGRAVYEQFF
TRBV7-3,-,TRBD2,TRBJ2-1,TGTGCCAGCAGCCAAACTAGCGGGGGCTACAATGAGCAGTTCTTC,CASSQTSGGYNEQFF
TRBV7-2,-,TRBD1,TRBJ1-1,TGTGCCAGCAGCTCAAACAGGGGAAACACTGAAGCTTTCTTT,CASSSNRGNTEAFF
TRBV5-1,-,-,TRBJ1-5,TGCGCCAGCAGCTTGGAACCTGGGGGAGGGAATCAGCCCCAGCATTTT,CASSLEPGGGNQPQHF
TRBV6-1,-,-,TRBJ2-3,TGTGCCAGCAAGAACAGCGGTGACACAGATACGCAGTATTTT,CASKNSGDTDTQYF
TRBV21-1,-,-,TRBJ1-1,TGTGCCAGCAGCAAAGCGCCCCAACCCTACTCTAGACAGGAGAGGGATAACACTGAAGCTTTCTTT,CASSKAPQPYSRQERDNTEAFF
TRBV28,-,-,TRBJ2-5,TGTGCCAGCAGCCATCAAGAGACCCAGTACTTC,CASSHQETQYF
TRBV11-2,-,-,TRBJ1-5,TGTGCCAGCAGCTTAGATCGACACGGGCAGGGGCATTTT,CASSLDRHGQGHF
TRBV5-1,few,TRBD2,TRBJ2-1,TGCGCCAGCAGCTTGGGGCTAGCGGCCTACAATGAGCAGTTCTTC,CASSLGLAAYNEQFF